This TCR beta chain was identified during a study of pediatric ulcerative colitis. Study-level findings and limits: Substantially fewer templates came from two patients' blood samples. Two rectal CDR3 clonotypes occurred in all ulcerative colitis patients.

The V end was cut by 0 bases, the J end by 2 bases, with 7 bases between. The germline V gene encodes CDR1 ENHRY and CDR2 SYGVKD. The CDR3 runs to 14 residues. The rectum was sampled with one to two pinch biopsies at colonoscopy. This clone was seen a handful of times. What it binds is unknown. Clones were read by immunoSEQ multiplex PCR, and TCRdb kept only the in-frame ones, dropping some. The sample holds approximately 37,000 clones; 60% to 75% are singletons and the top ten take approximately 9%. The sequenced sample consisted of gut tissue. The TCR originated in a boy aged 10-17 years with severe ulcerative colitis. The chain has TRBV10-3 and TRBJ1-1, with unresolved D. Here the CDR3 DNA reads TGTGCCATCAGTGAGTCGAACAGTAACACTGAAGCTTTCTTT. Its protein product is CAISESNSNTEAFF.